This TCR beta chain was retrieved from a study of T cells in Graves' hyperthyroidism and ophthalmopathy. This clonotype occurred many times. Germline CDR1 and CDR2: DFQATT and SNEGSKA (reference sequence). Trimming shortened V by 6 bases and J by 4 bases, and 15 bases separated the two germline ends. The CDR3 is 13 amino acids. Researchers took RNA transcripts and amplified the TCR beta CDR3 regions from them. Primed by the HTBI set, a first-round RT-PCR was run on the TCR CDR3. TCRdb re-derived calls from the multiplex PCR reads in MiXCR, one entry per CDR3 protein. The sample has hundreds of thousands of distinct CDR3 sequences, less than 45% seen once.

The rearrangement uses TRBV20-1 and TRBJ2-5, with D tentatively TRBD2 (5 bases). The receptor comes from an adult man with Graves' disease, either hyperthyroidism or ophthalmopathy (not recorded which). The sample taken for sequencing was peripheral blood or thyroid tissue (not recorded which). CDR3 amino acids: CSALGDPPETQYF. CDR3 bases: TGCAGTGCGCTCGGGGATCCTCCAGAGACCCAGTACTTC.